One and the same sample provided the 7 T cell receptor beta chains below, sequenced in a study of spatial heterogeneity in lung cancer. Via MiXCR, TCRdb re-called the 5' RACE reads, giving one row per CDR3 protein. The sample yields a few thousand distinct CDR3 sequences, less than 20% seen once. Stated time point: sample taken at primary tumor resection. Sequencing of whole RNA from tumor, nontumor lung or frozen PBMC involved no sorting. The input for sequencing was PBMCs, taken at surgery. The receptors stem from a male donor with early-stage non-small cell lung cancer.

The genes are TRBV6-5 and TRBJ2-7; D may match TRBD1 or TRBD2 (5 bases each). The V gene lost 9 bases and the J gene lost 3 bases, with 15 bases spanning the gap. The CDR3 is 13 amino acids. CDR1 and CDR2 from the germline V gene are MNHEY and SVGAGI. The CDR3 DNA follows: TGTGCCAGTTACGGGGCGGAATTCTACGAGCAGTACTTC. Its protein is CASYGAEFYEQYF.

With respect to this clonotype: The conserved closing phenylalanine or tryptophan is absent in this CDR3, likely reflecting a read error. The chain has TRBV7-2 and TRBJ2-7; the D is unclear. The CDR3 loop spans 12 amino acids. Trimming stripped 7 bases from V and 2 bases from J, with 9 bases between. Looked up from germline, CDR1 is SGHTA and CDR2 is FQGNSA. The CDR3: CASTPPAYEQYY. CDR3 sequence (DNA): TGTGCCAGCACCCCCCCCGCCTACGAGCAGTACTAC.

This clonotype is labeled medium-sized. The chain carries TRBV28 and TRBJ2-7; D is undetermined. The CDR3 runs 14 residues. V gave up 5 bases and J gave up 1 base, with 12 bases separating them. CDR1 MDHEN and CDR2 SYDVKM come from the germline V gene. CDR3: CASSPRILSYEQYF. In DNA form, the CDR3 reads TGTGCCAGCAGTCCCAGGATATTGTCCTACGAGCAGTACTTC.

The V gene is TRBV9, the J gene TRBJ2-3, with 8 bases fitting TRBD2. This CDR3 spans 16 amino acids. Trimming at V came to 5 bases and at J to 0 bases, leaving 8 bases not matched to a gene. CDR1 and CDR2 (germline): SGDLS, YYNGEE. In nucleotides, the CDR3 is TGTGCCAGCAGTATTAGCGGGGAACCTAGCACAGATACGCAGTATTTT. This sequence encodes CASSISGEPSTDTQYF.

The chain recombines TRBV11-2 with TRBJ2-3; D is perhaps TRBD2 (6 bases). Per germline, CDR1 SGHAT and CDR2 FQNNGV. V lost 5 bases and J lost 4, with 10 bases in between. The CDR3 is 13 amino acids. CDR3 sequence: CASSQAGPDTQYF. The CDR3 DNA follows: TGTGCCAGCAGCCAGGCGGGGCCAGATACGCAGTATTTT.

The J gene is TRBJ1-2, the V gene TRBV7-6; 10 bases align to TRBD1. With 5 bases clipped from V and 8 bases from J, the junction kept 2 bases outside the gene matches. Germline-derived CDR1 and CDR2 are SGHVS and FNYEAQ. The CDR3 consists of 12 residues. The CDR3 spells CASSGTGDGYTF. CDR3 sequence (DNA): TGTGCCAGCAGCGGGACAGGGGACGGCTACACCTTC.

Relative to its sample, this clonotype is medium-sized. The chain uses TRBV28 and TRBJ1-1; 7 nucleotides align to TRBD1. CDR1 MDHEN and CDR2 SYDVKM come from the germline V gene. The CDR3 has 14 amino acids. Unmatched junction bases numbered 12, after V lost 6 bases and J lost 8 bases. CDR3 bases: TGTGCCAGCAGGAGGCAGGGGGTCCCTAGGGAAGCTTTCTTT. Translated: CASRRQGVPREAFF.